This T cell receptor beta chain was sequenced during a study of identical twins' blood T cells. TCRdb re-called the 5' RACE reads through MiXCR, storing one row per CDR3 protein. The sample yields hundreds of thousands of distinct CDR3 sequences, roughly 28% seen once. This clonotype appeared many times. This CDR3 has 11 amino acids. Trimming removed 2 bases at V and 7 bases at J, with 8 bases between. Germline V lookup: CDR1 SQVTM, CDR2 ANQGSEA. This clonotype originated in a woman between 18 and 55 years old in good health. Source material: PBMCs. J is TRBJ1-2 and V is TRBV29-1; no definite D call. The CDR3 loop is CSVERVSGYTF. In nucleotides, the CDR3 is TGCAGCGTTGAAAGGGTGTCTGGCTACACCTTC.